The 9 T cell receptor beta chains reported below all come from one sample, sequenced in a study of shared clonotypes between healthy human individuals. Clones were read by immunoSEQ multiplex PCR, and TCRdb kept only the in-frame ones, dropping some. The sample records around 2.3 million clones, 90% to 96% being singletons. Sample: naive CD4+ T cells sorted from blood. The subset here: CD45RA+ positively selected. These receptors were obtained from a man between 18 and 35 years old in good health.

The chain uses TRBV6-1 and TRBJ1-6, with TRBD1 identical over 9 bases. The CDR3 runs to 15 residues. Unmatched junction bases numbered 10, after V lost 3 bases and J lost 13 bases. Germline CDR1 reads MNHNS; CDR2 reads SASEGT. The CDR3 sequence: CASSEGQGVSSPLHF. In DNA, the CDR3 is TGTGCCAGCAGTGAGGGACAGGGAGTTAGCTCCCCCCTCCACTTT.

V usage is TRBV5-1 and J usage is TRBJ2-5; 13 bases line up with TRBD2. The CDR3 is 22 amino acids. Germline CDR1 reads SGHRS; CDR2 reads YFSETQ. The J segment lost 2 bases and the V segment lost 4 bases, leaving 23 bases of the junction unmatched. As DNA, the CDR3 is TGCGCCAGCAGCGCTAAGGGACTAGCGGGAACAAGGTACCCAGACTTTCAAGAGACCCAGTACTTC. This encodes CASSAKGLAGTRYPDFQETQYF.

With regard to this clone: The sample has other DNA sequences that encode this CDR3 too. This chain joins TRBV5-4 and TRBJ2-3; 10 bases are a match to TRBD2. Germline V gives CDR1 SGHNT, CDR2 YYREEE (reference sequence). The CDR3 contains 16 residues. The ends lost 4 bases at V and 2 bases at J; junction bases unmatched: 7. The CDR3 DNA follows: TGTGCCAGCAGCCTTAAACTAGCGGGGTCCACAGATACGCAGTATTTT. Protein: CASSLKLAGSTDTQYF.

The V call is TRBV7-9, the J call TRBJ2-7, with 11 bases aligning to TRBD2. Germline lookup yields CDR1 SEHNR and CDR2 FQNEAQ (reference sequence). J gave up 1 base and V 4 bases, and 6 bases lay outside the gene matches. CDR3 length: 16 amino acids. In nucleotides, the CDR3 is TGTGCCAGCAGCTCGCCCGGGACTAGCGGATCCTACGAGCAGTACTTC. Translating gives CASSSPGTSGSYEQYF.

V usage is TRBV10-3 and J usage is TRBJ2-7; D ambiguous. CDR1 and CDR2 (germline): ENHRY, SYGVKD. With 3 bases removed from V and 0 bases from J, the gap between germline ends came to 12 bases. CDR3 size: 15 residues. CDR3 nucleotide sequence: TGTGCCATCAGTGAATCGCAGAGTAGCTCCTACGAGCAGTACTTC. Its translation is CAISESQSSSYEQYF.

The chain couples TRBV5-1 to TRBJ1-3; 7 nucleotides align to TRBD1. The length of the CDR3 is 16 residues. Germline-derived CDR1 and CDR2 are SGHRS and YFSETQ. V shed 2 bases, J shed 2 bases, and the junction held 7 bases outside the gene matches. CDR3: CASSLQLTGTGNTIYF. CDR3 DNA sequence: TGCGCCAGCAGCTTACAATTGACAGGGACTGGAAACACCATATATTTT.

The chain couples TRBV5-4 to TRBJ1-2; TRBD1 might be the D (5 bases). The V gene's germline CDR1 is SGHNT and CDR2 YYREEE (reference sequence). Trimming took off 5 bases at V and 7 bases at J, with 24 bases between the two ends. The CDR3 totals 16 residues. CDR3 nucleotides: TGTGCCAGCAGTCACTCCTCGAGAGGGAGAACAGGTGGCTACACCTTC. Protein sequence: CASSHSSRGRTGGYTF.

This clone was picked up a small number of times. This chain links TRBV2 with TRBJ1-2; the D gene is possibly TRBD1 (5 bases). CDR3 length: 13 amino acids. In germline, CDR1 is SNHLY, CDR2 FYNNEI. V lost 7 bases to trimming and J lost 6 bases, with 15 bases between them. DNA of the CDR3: TGTGCCAGCACCGCCCTGGGGGGGAATGGCTACACCTTC. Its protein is CASTALGGNGYTF.

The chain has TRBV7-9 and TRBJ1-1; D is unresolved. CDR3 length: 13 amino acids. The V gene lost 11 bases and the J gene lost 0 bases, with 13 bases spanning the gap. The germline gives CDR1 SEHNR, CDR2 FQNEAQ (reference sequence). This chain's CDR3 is CAGRLILNTEAFF. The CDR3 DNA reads TGTGCCGGAAGACTGATTTTGAACACTGAAGCTTTCTTT.